Below, 3 T cell receptor beta chains from the same sample are listed, as sequenced in a study of identical twins' blood T cells. TCRdb recomputed calls from the 5' RACE reads with MiXCR, one row per CDR3 protein. The sample holds hundreds of thousands of distinct CDR3 sequences, roughly 31% seen once. The sequencing sample was made of PBMCs. All receptors derive from a woman between 18 and 50 years old in good health.

Concerning this clonotype: A junction boundary mismatches the germline segment, possibly from a read error. This chain uses TRBV10-3 with TRBJ2-1; 7 bases align to TRBD2. This CDR3 is built from 13 residues. In germline, CDR1 is ENHRY, CDR2 SYGVKD. CDR3 coding DNA: TGTGCCATCTCTCCGACTAGCAGGAATGATCAGTTCTTC. The encoded protein is CAISPTSRNDQFF.

This clonotype appeared a few times. The chain couples TRBV3-2 to TRBJ1-4; the table calls TRBD1, which could not be checked here. TRBV3-2 is classified as a pseudogene. The CDR3 contains 15 residues. CDR3 DNA sequence: TGTGCCAGCAGCCAAGATTCAGACAGGAATGAAAAACTGTTTTTT. It encodes CASSQDSDRNEKLFF.

The rearrangement uses TRBV20-1 and TRBJ1-1, with TRBD1 matching over 9 bases. The CDR3 is 14 residues long. The V and J ends lost 3 bases and 6 bases, in that order; junction bases with no gene match: 8. CDR1 is DFQATT, CDR2 SNEGSKA, per germline (reference sequence). The CDR3 spells CSARGTGRGPEAFF. CDR3 bases: TGCAGTGCTAGGGGGACAGGGAGGGGACCTGAAGCTTTCTTT.